The 21 T cell receptor beta chains reported below all come from one sample, sequenced in a study of neurological immune-mediated disorders. TCRdb re-analysed the 5' RACE reads in MiXCR, keeping a single row per CDR3 protein. This sample yields tens of thousands of distinct CDR3 sequences, of which 10% are seen a single time; approximately 6.9% belongs to the top ten. Sequencing input: PBMCs. The receptor set was obtained from a woman aged 25 to 39 with HTLV-1-associated myelopathy (HAM/TSP).

In this sample, this clonotype turned up many times. The chain carries TRBV20-1 and TRBJ2-2, with D perhaps matching TRBD1 (5 bases). Per the germline V gene, CDR1 is DFQATT and CDR2 is SNEGSKA (reference sequence). The germline V and J ends were trimmed by 1 base and 6 bases, with 12 bases remaining between them. The CDR3 sequence is 14 residues long. The chain's CDR3 is CSARGQGGAGELFF. The CDR3 DNA reads TGCAGTGCTAGAGGGCAGGGTGGAGCCGGGGAGCTGTTTTTT.

This clonotype was picked up many times. The V call is TRBV20-1, the J call TRBJ2-4; weak D call: TRBD1 (6 bases). V was clipped by 6 bases and J by 1 base, with 10 bases between them. Per the germline V gene, CDR1 is DFQATT and CDR2 is SNEGSKA (reference sequence). The CDR3 sequence is 13 residues long. In nucleotides, the CDR3 is TGCAGTGCCTTCGACAGGGCCAAAAACATTCAGTACTTC. It is translated as CSAFDRAKNIQYF.

This clonotype has ten or more counts. This rearrangement joins TRBV7-8 to TRBJ2-7; 11 bases align to TRBD1. The junction had 4 bases not matched to a gene; V was cut back by 2 bases and J by 4 bases. Germline V gene lookup returns CDR1 SGHVS and CDR2 FQNEAQ. This CDR3 spans 15 amino acids. The CDR3, as DNA: TGTGCCAGCAGCTTATCCGGGACAGGGGGTTACGAGCAGTACTTC. Translated: CASSLSGTGGYEQYF.

The table lists this clonotype with many counts. The chain recombines TRBV20-1 with TRBJ2-3; TRBD2 agrees at 9 bases. The CDR3 sequence is 15 residues long. The germline gives CDR1 DFQATT, CDR2 SNEGSKA (reference sequence). V lost 5 bases to trimming and J lost 2 bases; unmatched junction nucleotides: 8. DNA for the CDR3: TGCAGTGCTCGGATAGCGGGGGAGATCACAGATACGCAGTATTTT. Protein product: CSARIAGEITDTQYF.

This clonotype has a count of ten or more. J is TRBJ1-2 and V is TRBV20-1; tentatively, D is TRBD1 (5 bases). CDR1 is DFQATT and CDR2 is SNEGSKA in the germline V gene (reference sequence). Trimming took 0 bases from V and 6 from J, leaving 14 bases between them. This CDR3 has 14 residues. The CDR3 protein is CSARDPKGLHGYTF. CDR3 nucleotides: TGCAGTGCTAGAGATCCTAAGGGGTTGCATGGCTACACCTTC.

This clonotype came up many times. This rearrangement joins TRBV3-1 to TRBJ2-7; 8 nucleotides line up with TRBD1. In germline, CDR1 is LGHDT, CDR2 YNNKEL (reference sequence). V dropped 4 bases and J dropped 3; count of bases not matched to a gene: 8. The length of the CDR3 is 15 residues. CDR3 sequence (DNA): TGTGCCAGCAGCCCTACGGGACAGGTATACTACGAGCAGTACTTC. This encodes CASSPTGQVYYEQYF.

This clonotype was recorded at least ten times. V and J are TRBV15 and TRBJ1-1, with unresolved D. Germline CDR1 and CDR2: LNHNV and YYDKDF (reference sequence). The CDR3 consists of 12 residues. V lost 3 bases, J lost 14 bases, and 16 bases lay in between. The DNA of the CDR3 is TGTGCCACCAGCAGCCCCAGTGGAGCCAGCTTCTTT. It yields the protein CATSSPSGASFF.

The gene calls are TRBV5-1 and TRBJ2-3; perhaps TRBD2 as D (6 bases). Germline V gene lookup returns CDR1 SGHRS and CDR2 YFSETQ. CDR3 length: 15 amino acids. V shed 0 bases and J shed 5 bases, with 13 bases lying between them. The CDR3 loop reads CASSLVGGAGDTQYF. The CDR3 bases are TGCGCCAGCAGCTTGGTTGGCGGGGCGGGAGATACGCAGTATTTT.

The sample holds many counts of this clonotype. The gene calls are TRBV11-2 and TRBJ2-2, with D possibly TRBD2 on 6 matching bases. There are 15 residues in the CDR3. The germline CDR1 and CDR2 sequences are SGHAT and FQNNGV. The V end lost 5 bases, the J end lost 2 bases, and 12 bases lay between the germline ends. CDR3 loop: CASSGGGINTGELFF. The CDR3 coding sequence is TGTGCCAGCAGCGGTGGAGGGATCAACACCGGGGAGCTGTTTTTT. The variable domain in full, with the rest retrieved from reference TRBV11-2 and TRBJ2-2, is EAGVAQSPRYKIIEKRQSVAFWCNPISGHATLYWYQQILGQGPKLLIQFQNNGVVDDSQLPKDRFSAERLKGVDSTLKIQPAKLEDSAVYLCASSGGGINTGELFFGEGSRLTVL.

At least ten counts were recorded for this clonotype. This chain joins TRBV7-8 and TRBJ2-3; TRBD2 matches at 9 bases. The CDR3 has 15 residues. The J segment lost 1 base and the V segment lost 5 bases, leaving 4 bases of the junction unmatched. The germline gives CDR1 SGHVS, CDR2 FQNEAQ. CDR3 amino acids: CASSIAGGRTDTQYF. The CDR3 DNA reads TGTGCCAGCAGCATTGCGGGGGGGCGCACAGATACGCAGTATTTT.

Ten or more counts support this clonotype. This chain links TRBV6-1 with TRBJ2-6, with TRBD2 identical over 8 bases. Per the germline V gene, CDR1 is MNHNS and CDR2 is SASEGT. This CDR3 is 15 amino acids long. V gave up 8 bases and J gave up 0 bases; unmatched junction bases: 3. CDR3 sequence reads: CASGRGDSGANVLTF. The DNA for the CDR3 is TGTGCCAGCGGGCGGGGGGACTCTGGGGCCAACGTCCTGACTTTC.

This clonotype ranks as medium-sized. The genes are TRBV28 and TRBJ2-4, with TRBD2 identical over 9 bases. This CDR3 is 17 amino acids long. Germline CDR1 is MDHEN and CDR2 is SYDVKM. Germline trimming cut 5 bases from V and 2 bases from J; bases unmatched to any gene: 10. The CDR3 DNA reads as TGTGCCAGCAGTCCCCCCGGCGGGGGGGTAACCAAAAACATTCAGTACTTC. This gives the protein CASSPPGGGVTKNIQYF.

This clonotype has a count of ten or more. The genes are TRBV6-1 and TRBJ1-5; the D gene is possibly TRBD1 (5 bases). The CDR3 sequence is 19 residues long. V was clipped by 5 bases and J by 1 base, with 24 bases between them. Per the germline V gene, CDR1 is MNHNS and CDR2 is SASEGT. CDR3 nucleotides: TGTGCCAGCAGTTGGCCTACAGGAGACCGGGTGCGGAGCAATCAGCCCCAGCATTTT. It yields the protein CASSWPTGDRVRSNQPQHF.

There are many counts of this clonotype. The J gene is TRBJ1-6, the V gene TRBV5-1; 7 bases agree with TRBD1. J was trimmed by 8 bases and V by 5 bases; bases with no gene match: 4. CDR3 length equals 13 residues. Germline CDR1 is SGHRS and CDR2 is YFSETQ. The CDR3 loop is CASSLTGYSPLHF. The CDR3 DNA is TGCGCCAGCAGTTTGACAGGGTATTCACCCCTCCACTTT. The entire variable domain, with the rest obtained from reference TRBV5-1 and TRBJ1-6, is as follows: KAGVTQTPRYLIKTRGQQVTLSCSPISGHRSVSWYQQTPGQGLQFLFEYFSETQRNKGNFPGRFSGRQFSNSRSEMNVSTLELGDSALYLCASSLTGYSPLHFGNGTRLTVT.

This clonotype is labeled as medium-sized. V is TRBV20-1 and J is TRBJ2-7, with 14 bases fitting TRBD2. This CDR3 is 14 amino acids long. The V segment lost 4 bases and the J segment 6 bases; nucleotides outside the gene matches: 5. Germline lookup yields CDR1 DFQATT and CDR2 SNEGSKA (reference sequence). In DNA form, the CDR3 reads TGCAGTGCTACCAGACTAGCGGGGGGGCCCGAGCAGTACTTC. Its protein product is CSATRLAGGPEQYF.

This clonotype was detected ten times or more. The chain uses TRBV20-1 and TRBJ2-6; D unresolved. The CDR3 covers 14 residues. Trimming cost V 1 base and J 4 bases, with 8 bases left between them. Germline CDR1 reads DFQATT; CDR2 reads SNEGSKA (reference sequence). CDR3 DNA: TGCAGTGCTAGAGGTGTGGCCGGGGCCAACGTCCTGACTTTC. It specifies CSARGVAGANVLTF.

This clonotype was observed at least ten times. V usage is TRBV20-1 and J usage is TRBJ1-2, with D unresolved. V was clipped by 5 bases and J by 1 base, with 14 bases between them. The CDR3 is made up of 14 amino acids. The germline V gene encodes CDR1 DFQATT and CDR2 SNEGSKA (reference sequence). DNA of the CDR3: TGCAGTGCTGATAAAAGTACCTTTAACTATGGCTACACCTTC. Translated, it gives CSADKSTFNYGYTF.

This clonotype was seen more than once but under ten times. The chain is built from TRBV29-1 and TRBJ1-2, with D unresolved. In germline, CDR1 is SQVTM, CDR2 ANQGSEA. CDR3 length: 12 residues. V was shortened by 4 bases and J by 0 bases, with 6 bases between the two germline ends. The CDR3, as DNA: TGCAGCGTTGTCCGAGCTAACTATGGCTACACCTTC. It yields the protein CSVVRANYGYTF. Using reference TRBV29-1 and TRBJ1-2 for the parts outside the CDR3, the full variable domain is SAVISQKPSRDICQRGTSLTIQCQVDSQVTMMFWYRQQPGQSLTLIATANQGSEATYESGFVIDKFPISRPNLTFSTLTVSNMSPEDSSIYLCSVVRANYGYTFGSGTRLTVV.

This clonotype has at least ten counts. V is TRBV20-1 and J is TRBJ2-3; 9 bases line up with TRBD2. From germline, CDR1 is DFQATT and CDR2 SNEGSKA (reference sequence). The CDR3 covers 16 residues. Trimming removed 1 base from V and 3 bases from J; junction bases left unmatched: 8. The chain's CDR3 is CSARGIPGLATDTQYF. The CDR3 DNA follows: TGCAGTGCTAGAGGTATCCCGGGACTAGCAACAGATACGCAGTATTTT.

This clonotype was counted ten times or more. This sequence joins TRBV12-3 or TRBV12-4 and TRBJ1-2; 8 nucleotides line up with TRBD1. V lost 4 bases, J lost 8 bases, and 12 bases stayed unmatched. This CDR3 region has 15 residues. For the CDR3, the DNA is TGTGCCAGCAGTTCAACCTCCCCGACAGGGGTAGGCTACACCTTC. Protein: CASSSTSPTGVGYTF.

This clonotype was picked up many times. The chain joins TRBV20-1 to TRBJ2-1; 10 positions match TRBD2. This CDR3 is built from 16 residues. Per the germline V gene, CDR1 is DFQATT and CDR2 is SNEGSKA (reference sequence). The V gene end was trimmed by 0 bases and the J gene end by 6 bases; junction bases not matched to a gene: 8. CDR3 sequence: CSARDGLAGARNEQFF. The DNA for the CDR3 is TGCAGTGCTAGAGATGGGCTAGCGGGGGCCCGCAATGAGCAGTTCTTC.